The 24 T cell receptor beta chains listed next were all sequenced from one sample in a study of beta chain features in type 1 diabetes. The sequenced template was cDNA made from the entire isolated RNA. Profiled with immunoSEQ multiplex PCR; TCRdb holds only in-frame clones, not every one. The sample gives hundreds of thousands of clones, about a sixth of which show up once; 0.07% to 0.095% is in the top ten. The sequenced material came from naive CD4+ T cells from blood. The origin of the receptors is a man younger than 35 in good health.

This clone has only a few counts. The chain couples TRBV5-4 to TRBJ2-1; 11 nucleotides line up with TRBD2. Germline CDR1 is SGHNT and CDR2 is YYREEE (reference sequence). The CDR3 runs to 13 residues. Trimming at V came to 2 bases and at J to 8 bases, leaving 0 bases not matched to a gene. CDR3 nucleotides: TGTGCCAGCAGCTTACTAGCGGGGGATGAGCAGTTCTTC. Protein sequence: CASSLLAGDEQFF.

The chain combines TRBV21-1 with TRBJ2-7; the table's TRBD2 call for D was not verified on the DNA. TRBV21-1 corresponds to a pseudogene. There are 18 residues in the CDR3. In DNA, the CDR3 is TGTGCCAGCAGCAAAGATAGGTCTAGCGGGAAATGTTCCTACGAGCAGTACTTC. As protein: CASSKDRSSGKCSYEQYF.

Only a few counts were recorded for this clone. This sequence joins TRBV28 and TRBJ2-7; TRBD1 matches 9 bases. The CDR3 spans 15 residues. Germline-derived CDR1 and CDR2 are MDHEN and SYDVKM. V shed 7 bases, J shed 1 base, and the junction held 8 bases outside the gene matches. The CDR3 DNA reads TGTGCCAGCAACTCCCGGGACAGGGTTTCCTACGAGCAGTACTTC. Amino acids: CASNSRDRVSYEQYF.

There are a few counts of this clone. V and J are TRBV4-3 and TRBJ1-2; no definite D call. The CDR3 contains 15 residues. The germline gives CDR1 LGHNA, CDR2 YSLEER. V lost 0 bases to trimming and J lost 0 bases, with 8 bases between them. The CDR3 here is CASSQDPGANYGYTF. The CDR3 region has the DNA TGCGCCAGCAGCCAAGATCCAGGAGCTAACTATGGCTACACCTTC.

This clone was recorded a few times. This rearrangement joins TRBV15 to TRBJ1-2; perhaps TRBD1 as D (6 bases). The germline V and J ends were trimmed by 0 bases and 4 bases, with 18 bases remaining between them. CDR1 and CDR2 (germline): LNHNV, YYDKDF (reference sequence). There are 17 residues in the CDR3. CDR3 sequence (DNA): TGTGCCACCAGCAGAGATACAGGGTGGCGTGCGGTCTATGGCTACACCTTC. Its protein is CATSRDTGWRAVYGYTF.

The V gene is TRBV7-8, the J gene TRBJ1-5; perhaps TRBD1 as D (5 bases). The V end was cut by 5 bases, the J end by 3 bases, with 11 bases between. CDR3 length: 14 residues. Germline CDR1 is SGHVS and CDR2 is FQNEAQ. The CDR3 sequence is CASSPRGSNQPQHF. In DNA form, the CDR3 reads TGTGCCAGCAGCCCTAGGGGATCCAATCAGCCCCAGCATTTT. The full variable domain, with the rest looked up from reference TRBV7-8 and TRBJ1-5, is GAGVSQSPRYKVAKRGQDVALRCDPISGHVSLFWYQQALGQGPEFLTYFQNEAQLDKSGLPSDRFFAERPEGSVSTLKIQRTQQEDSAVYLCASSPRGSNQPQHFGDGTRLSIL.

The genes are TRBV15 and TRBJ1-3; TRBD1 is a possible D gene (6 bases). CDR1 is LNHNV and CDR2 is YYDKDF in the germline V gene (reference sequence). Trimming shortened V by 5 bases and J by 0 bases, and 14 bases separated the two germline ends. CDR3 length: 16 amino acids. The CDR3 loop is CATSPGGGLSGNTIYF. As DNA, the CDR3 is TGTGCCACCAGCCCAGGCGGGGGGCTCTCTGGAAACACCATATATTTT.

The chain recombines TRBV19 with TRBJ1-1; D not certain. The germline V gene has CDR1 LNHDA and CDR2 SQIVND (reference sequence). The CDR3 runs 13 residues. V shed 6 bases and J shed 4 bases, with 12 bases lying between them. CDR3 nucleotides: TGTGCCAGTAGCGGACGCGGAGGCACTGAAGCTTTCTTT. This codes for CASSGRGGTEAFF.

Only a few counts were recorded for this clone. V gene TRBV7-2 combines with J gene TRBJ1-3; D not certain. The V end lost 1 base, the J end lost 9 bases, and 10 bases lay between the germline ends. The CDR3 runs to 13 residues. Germline V gene data show CDR1 as SGHTA and CDR2 as FQGNSA. The CDR3 loop reads CASSLGGETTIYF. In DNA, the CDR3 is TGTGCCAGCAGCTTAGGCGGGGAGACCACCATATATTTT.

The CDR3 nucleotides read TGTGCCAGCAGCTTAGGAATTGTAGGGGGTGGGTACACCTTC. Residues: CASSLGIVGGGYTF. The rearrangement joins TRBV7-2 to TRBJ1-2, with D perhaps TRBD1 (6 bases). Germline CDR1 SGHTA, CDR2 FQGNSA. This CDR3 has 14 residues. The germline V and J ends were trimmed by 1 base and 11 bases, with 17 bases remaining between them.

A few counts support this clone. The genes are TRBV2 and TRBJ1-1, with unresolved D. The length of the CDR3 is 11 residues. Trimming took 7 bases from V and 1 from J, leaving 4 bases between them. CDR1 and CDR2 (germline): SNHLY, FYNNEI. For the CDR3, the DNA is TGTGCCAGCACGGCGAACACTGAAGCTTTCTTT. Protein: CASTANTEAFF.

A few counts support this clone. The chain employs TRBV28 and TRBJ2-7, with unresolved D. The CDR3 is 15 residues long. V was pared by 6 bases and J by 0 bases, with 15 bases between. CDR1 is MDHEN, CDR2 SYDVKM, per germline. CDR3 in amino acids: CASRDRLRSSYEQYF. The DNA of the CDR3 is TGTGCCAGCAGGGATCGACTGAGGAGCTCCTACGAGCAGTACTTC.

This clone occurred a few times. The chain couples TRBV7-9 to TRBJ1-2; D call uncertain. Germline V lookup: CDR1 SEHNR, CDR2 FQNEAQ (reference sequence). V gave up 3 bases and J gave up 5 bases, with 10 bases separating them. This CDR3 is built from 13 residues. CDR3 coding DNA: TGTGCCAGCAGCTTGGGCCAACCTTATGGCTACACCTTC. Its protein product is CASSLGQPYGYTF.

Only a few counts were recorded for this clone. The CDR3 DNA reads as TGTGCCATCAGACCCGGACAGGGGGCTTCTGGCGCGCTAAGATATTTT. Its translation is CAIRPGQGASGALRYF. J is TRBJ2-3 and V is TRBV10-3; 11 positions agree with TRBD1. CDR1 and CDR2 (germline): ENHRY, SYGVKD. The V gene end was trimmed by 6 bases and the J gene end by 15 bases; junction bases not matched to a gene: 20. This CDR3 contains 16 residues.

The chain uses TRBV28 and TRBJ2-3; D is tentatively TRBD1 or TRBD2 (6 bases each). Germline V gene data show CDR1 as MDHEN and CDR2 as SYDVKM. Trimming cost V 7 bases and J 0 bases, with 20 bases left between them. There are 17 residues in the CDR3. CDR3 bases: TGTGCCAGCACCCCCTATTCGGGGGCTACTAGCACAGATACGCAGTATTTT. This encodes CASTPYSGATSTDTQYF. The variable domain in full, with the rest retrieved from reference TRBV28 and TRBJ2-3, is DVKVTQSSRYLVKRTGEKVFLECVQDMDHENMFWYRQDPGLGLRLIYFSYDVKMKEKGDIPEGYSVSREKKERFSLILESASTNQTSMYLCASTPYSGATSTDTQYFGPGTRLTVL.

This clone was seen a few times. The chain carries TRBV19 and TRBJ2-6; D uncertain. The CDR3 contains 14 residues. V was pared by 6 bases and J by 0 bases, with 6 bases between. In germline, CDR1 is LNHDA, CDR2 SQIVND (reference sequence). This chain's CDR3 is CASSLSSGANVLTF. For the CDR3, the DNA is TGTGCCAGTAGCCTGAGCTCTGGGGCCAACGTCCTGACTTTC.

The chain uses TRBV9 and TRBJ2-5; 9 nucleotides match TRBD1. The CDR3 totals 16 residues. CDR1 is SGDLS, CDR2 YYNGEE, per germline. V shed 0 bases, J shed 4 bases, and the junction held 7 bases outside the gene matches. The CDR3 nucleotides read TGTGCCAGCAGCGTAGGAACATACAGGGGGCGAGAGACCCAGTACTTC. It codes for CASSVGTYRGRETQYF.

V and J are TRBV30 and TRBJ1-4; D is unresolved. V was trimmed by 5 bases and J by 10 bases, leaving 14 bases between them. The CDR3 has 12 residues. Germline V gene data show CDR1 as GTSNPN and CDR2 as SVGIG (reference sequence). CDR3 in DNA: TGTGCCTGGGAGGGCAACCTAGGAAAACTGTTTTTT. Amino acid sequence: CAWEGNLGKLFF.

This clone has at least ten counts. The chain recombines TRBV10-3 with TRBJ2-6, with D perhaps assigned TRBD1 or TRBD2 (5 bases each). Deletions cut 3 bases from V and 2 bases from J, with 11 bases between. This CDR3 region has 16 residues. Germline lookup yields CDR1 ENHRY and CDR2 SYGVKD. The DNA of the CDR3 is TGTGCCATCAGTGAAGATTGGGGGACTGGGGCCAACGTCCTGACTTTC. This gives the protein CAISEDWGTGANVLTF.

The genes are TRBV28 and TRBJ2-7, with D uncertain. The V and J ends lost 3 bases and 1 base respectively, with 16 bases between them. The CDR3 runs 16 residues. Per the germline V gene, CDR1 is MDHEN and CDR2 is SYDVKM. For the CDR3, the DNA is TGTGCCAGCAGTTTCCCTCTCCCCGTAGGGTCCTACGAGCAGTACTTC. It encodes CASSFPLPVGSYEQYF.

DNA for the CDR3: TGTGCCAGCAGTAAAAGGTGGGGGCGGACAACTAATGAAAAACTGTTTTTT. As protein: CASSKRWGRTTNEKLFF. J is TRBJ1-4 and V is TRBV28; possible D gene TRBD1, 6 bases. Germline V gene data show CDR1 as MDHEN and CDR2 as SYDVKM. Trimming removed 5 bases at V and 0 bases at J, with 16 bases between. The CDR3 sequence is 17 residues long.

In this sample, this clone turned up a few times. This chain joins TRBV27 and TRBJ1-5, with 9 bases that match TRBD1. V dropped 5 bases and J dropped 5; count of bases not matched to a gene: 16. Germline loops: CDR1 MNHEY, CDR2 SMNVEV (reference sequence). This CDR3 is built from 18 residues. This CDR3 reads CASSETGGAFLVHQPQHF. DNA for the CDR3: TGTGCCAGCAGTGAAACAGGGGGCGCGTTCCTTGTTCATCAGCCCCAGCATTTT.

This clone was counted only a few times. The chain joins TRBV25-1 to TRBJ1-3; D may be TRBD1 (5 bases). The germline V gene encodes CDR1 MGHDK and CDR2 SYGVNS. CDR3 size: 15 residues. Trimming took off 3 bases at V and 4 bases at J, with 13 bases between the two ends. Here the CDR3 reads CASSEGQGGGNTIYF. The CDR3 DNA reads TGTGCCAGCAGTGAGGGCCAGGGTGGAGGAAACACCATATATTTT.

The V gene is TRBV4-3, the J gene TRBJ2-3; TRBD2 agrees at 10 bases. The length of the CDR3 is 17 residues. Germline trimming cut 1 base from V and 8 bases from J; bases unmatched to any gene: 12. Germline CDR1 reads LGHNA; CDR2 reads YSLEER. CDR3 in amino acids: CASSQVWSSGGLTTQYF. CDR3 coding DNA: TGCGCCAGCAGCCAAGTGTGGAGTAGCGGGGGGCTTACTACGCAGTATTTT.